The 11 T cell receptor beta chains below all came from one sample that was sequenced in a study of Graves' ophthalmopathy and Graves' hyperthyroidism. The sequenced template was RNA, covering the TCR beta CDR3 region. RT-PCR was first run with HTBI primers, then multiplex PCR in a second round. MiXCR was run by TCRdb on the multiplex PCR reads, yielding one entry per CDR3 protein. The sample has around 670,000 distinct CDR3 sequences, 40% seen once. The sequencing input was peripheral blood. The receptors shown here come from an adult man with Graves' ophthalmopathy.

This chain joins TRBV20-1 and TRBJ2-2, with a possible D match to TRBD1 (6 bases). The germline V and J ends were trimmed by 1 base and 8 bases, with 11 bases remaining between them. Germline lookup yields CDR1 DFQATT and CDR2 SNEGSKA (reference sequence). The CDR3 contains 13 residues. Here the CDR3 reads CSARAPGTGELFF. The CDR3 DNA reads TGCAGTGCTAGAGCCCCCGGGACAGGGGAGCTGTTTTTT.

This clonotype has at least ten counts. The chain is built from TRBV7-3 and TRBJ1-2; 7 bases line up with TRBD1. In germline, CDR1 is SGHTA, CDR2 FQGTGA. The CDR3 spans 13 residues. The V and J ends lost 4 bases and 13 bases, in that order; junction bases with no gene match: 12. CDR3 sequence (DNA): TGTGCCAGCAGCTCCCACGGGGACAGCCCTCGCACCTTC. Translated: CASSSHGDSPRTF. Full variable domain (outside the CDR3, taken from reference TRBV7-3 and TRBJ1-2): GAGVSQTPSNKVTEKGKYVELRCDPISGHTALYWYRQSLGQGPEFLIYFQGTGAADDSGLPNDRFFAVRPEGSVSTLKIQRTERGDSAVYLCASSSHGDSPRTFGSGTRLTVV.

In its sample, this clonotype was seen many times. The V and J genes are TRBV24-1 and TRBJ1-5; 7 bases are a match to TRBD1. This CDR3 comprises 13 residues. Germline assignment: CDR1 KGHDR and CDR2 SFDVKD. The V segment lost 7 bases and the J segment 5 bases; nucleotides outside the gene matches: 4. CDR3 residues: CATRGTVDQPQHF. The CDR3 DNA sequence: TGTGCCACCAGGGGGACAGTAGATCAGCCCCAGCATTTT.

This sequence joins TRBV5-5 and TRBJ1-1; D perhaps matches TRBD1 (6 bases). The CDR3 has 14 amino acids. The V gene's germline CDR1 is SGHKS and CDR2 YYEKEE (reference sequence). Trimming took 4 bases from V and 6 from J, leaving 16 bases between them. The CDR3 nucleotides read TGTGCCAGCAGCAGGGGGACAACGTTCTCTGAAGCTTTCTTT. Protein product: CASSRGTTFSEAFF.

CDR3 residues: CSVEVINRGHNTGELFF. The CDR3 DNA follows: TGCAGCGTTGAAGTCATAAACAGGGGGCATAACACCGGGGAGCTGTTTTTT. The rearrangement joins TRBV29-1 to TRBJ2-2; 9 positions match TRBD1. Germline CDR1 is SQVTM and CDR2 is ANQGSEA. This CDR3 is built from 17 residues. The junction had 8 bases not matched to a gene; V was cut back by 1 base and J by 2 bases.

V and J are TRBV15 and TRBJ2-6; no reliable D call. Germline V gene lookup returns CDR1 LNHNV and CDR2 YYDKDF (reference sequence). Trimming cost V 0 bases and J 4 bases, with 7 bases left between them. This CDR3 is built from 15 residues. CDR3 in amino acids: CATSRDAAGANVLTF. CDR3 nucleotides: TGTGCCACCAGCAGAGATGCAGCGGGGGCCAACGTCCTGACTTTC.

This clonotype showed up many times. The chain employs TRBV2 and TRBJ1-4; D is undetermined. This CDR3 is built from 11 residues. Trimming shortened V by 4 bases and J by 12 bases, and 9 bases separated the two germline ends. The germline CDR1 and CDR2 sequences are SNHLY and FYNNEI. For the CDR3, the DNA is TGTGCCAGCAGTGCGGTGGGAGAACTGTTTTTT. Amino acids: CASSAVGELFF.

Many counts were recorded for this clonotype. This chain connects TRBV9 to TRBJ1-2; 8 bases are a match to TRBD1. Germline trimming cut 4 bases from V and 4 bases from J; bases unmatched to any gene: 9. The length of the CDR3 is 15 residues. CDR1 SGDLS and CDR2 YYNGEE come from the germline V gene. The CDR3 loop reads CASSYTTGVSYGYTF. In DNA form, the CDR3 reads TGTGCCAGCAGCTACACGACAGGGGTTAGCTATGGCTACACCTTC. The whole variable domain, filled in from reference TRBV9 and TRBJ1-2, reads DSGVTQTPKHLITATGQRVTLRCSPRSGDLSVYWYQQSLDQGLQFLIQYYNGEERAKGNILERFSAQQFPDLHSELNLSSLELGDSALYFCASSYTTGVSYGYTFGSGTRLTVV.

This clonotype was seen a single time. The junction shows a germline mismatch at one end, possibly a read error. V gene TRBV12-3 or TRBV12-4 combines with J gene TRBJ2-6; D is undetermined. The length of the CDR3 is 15 residues. CDR3 DNA: TGTGCCAGCAGGTTAGACTTGTTCGGGGCCAACGTCCTGACTTTC. It yields the protein CASRLDLFGANVLTF.

This clonotype occurred many times. CDR3 residues: CSALSGSSYEQYF. DNA for the CDR3: TGCAGCGCCCTTAGTGGATCCTCCTACGAGCAGTACTTC. The chain is built from TRBV29-1 and TRBJ2-7; D gene ambiguous. V gave up 7 bases and J gave up 0 bases, with 13 bases separating them. The CDR3 is 13 amino acids. Germline lookup yields CDR1 SQVTM and CDR2 ANQGSEA.

This chain links TRBV25-1 with TRBJ1-1; perhaps TRBD1 as D (6 bases). CDR3 length: 13 amino acids. Germline V lookup: CDR1 MGHDK, CDR2 SYGVNS. V lost 5 bases and J 11 bases, leaving 18 bases between the germline ends. Here the CDR3 reads CASSSQAGAEAFF. CDR3 DNA: TGTGCCAGCAGTTCCCAGGCGGGGGCAGAGGCTTTCTTT.